The present entry profiles one T cell receptor beta chain with its context. The antigen is unknown. Sequencing followed a ViraFEST assay step that expanded antigen-specific CD4+ T cells with viral peptide pools. Cells that had been cultured for roughly eleven days were the source of isolated CD4+ T cells. Each participant was given two doses of one vaccine (BNT162b2 or mRNA-1273). Nucleocapsid antibodies were negative in the vaccine recipients, who had never had SARS-CoV-2 infection. PBMC cultures contained some 2.1 million cells per well, 7.5 to 10 IU/ml IL-2 and around 9.4 ug/ml peptides. Days 3 and 7 were when half the medium was replaced with IL-2 medium. Data came from immunoSEQ multiplex PCR; TCRdb stores just in-frame clones and leaves some out. The repertoire holds about 24,000 clones, with roughly 81% as singletons. This entry is derived from a study of vaccination effects on CD4 cells after COVID-19.

Study findings and constraints: Few convalescent patients were included, and no early post-infection timepoints were sampled.

Per germline, CDR1 SGHNT and CDR2 YYREEE (reference sequence). Trimming removed 5 bases from V and 7 bases from J, with 15 bases in between. The CDR3 length is 13 residues. This specimen was CD4+ T cells from PBMCs cultured with SARS-CoV-2 spike peptides, taken after COVID-19 vaccination. This chain uses TRBV5-4 with TRBJ2-5; possible D gene TRBD1, 5 bases. The clonotype originates from a human donor who received a COVID-19 vaccine. Some clones in this sample may be carry-over from other donors' samples. The CDR3 loop reads CASRPDSSWTQYF. The CDR3 DNA follows: TGTGCCAGCAGACCAGACAGTTCCTGGACCCAGTACTTC.